This T cell receptor beta chain was profiled in a study of T cell repertoires in cytomegalovirus infection. Across the whole study: CMV infection plus the matching HLA type was flagged by public TCR beta signatures.

This clonotype was recorded at least ten times. This CDR3 region has 19 residues. The junction had 18 bases not matched to a gene; V was cut back by 2 bases and J by 3 bases. Germline CDR1 KGHSH, CDR2 LQKENI. TCRdb reanalysed the reads using MiXCR and keeps one entry per CDR3 protein. This table has under 300,000 distinct CDR3 sequences, about 18% appearing once. The specimen sequenced was CD8+ T cells from PBMCs. The rearrangement uses TRBV18 and TRBJ2-7; TRBD1 aligns across 8 bases. The source is a human donor in good health (CMV status not recorded). Some clones in this sample may be carry-over from other donors' samples. CDR3 sequence reads: CASSPNLEDRASSIYEQYF. CDR3 nucleotides: TGTGCCAGCTCACCAAACCTCGAGGACAGGGCGTCCTCCATCTACGAGCAGTACTTC.